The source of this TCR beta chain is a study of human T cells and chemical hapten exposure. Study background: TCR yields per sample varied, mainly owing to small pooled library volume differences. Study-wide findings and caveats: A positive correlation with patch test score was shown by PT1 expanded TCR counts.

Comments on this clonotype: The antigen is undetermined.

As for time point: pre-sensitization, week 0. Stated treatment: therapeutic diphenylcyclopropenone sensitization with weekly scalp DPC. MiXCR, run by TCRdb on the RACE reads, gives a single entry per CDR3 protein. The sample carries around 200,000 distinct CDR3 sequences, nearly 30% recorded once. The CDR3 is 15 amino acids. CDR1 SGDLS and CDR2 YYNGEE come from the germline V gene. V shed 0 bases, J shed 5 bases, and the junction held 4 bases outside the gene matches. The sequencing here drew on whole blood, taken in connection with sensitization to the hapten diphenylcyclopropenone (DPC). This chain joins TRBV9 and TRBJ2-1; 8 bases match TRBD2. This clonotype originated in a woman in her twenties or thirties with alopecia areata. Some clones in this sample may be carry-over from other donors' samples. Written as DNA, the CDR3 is TGTGCCAGCAGCGTAGCGGGGGGGCCTAACAATGAGCAGTTCTTC. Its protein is CASSVAGGPNNEQFF.